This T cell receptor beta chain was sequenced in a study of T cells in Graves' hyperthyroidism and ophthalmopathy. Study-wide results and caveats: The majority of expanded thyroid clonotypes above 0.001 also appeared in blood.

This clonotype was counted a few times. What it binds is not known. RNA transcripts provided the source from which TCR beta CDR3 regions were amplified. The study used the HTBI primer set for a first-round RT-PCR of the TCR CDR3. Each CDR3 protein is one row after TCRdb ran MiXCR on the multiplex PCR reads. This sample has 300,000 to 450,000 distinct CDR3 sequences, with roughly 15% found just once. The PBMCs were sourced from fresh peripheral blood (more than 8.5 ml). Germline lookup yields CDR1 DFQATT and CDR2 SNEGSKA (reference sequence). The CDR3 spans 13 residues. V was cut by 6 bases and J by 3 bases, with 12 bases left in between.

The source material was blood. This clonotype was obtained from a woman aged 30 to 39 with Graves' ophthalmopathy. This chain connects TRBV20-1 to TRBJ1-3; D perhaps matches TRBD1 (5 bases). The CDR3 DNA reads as TGCAGTGCCACCAGGGCCGGTGGAAACACCATATATTTT. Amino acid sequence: CSATRAGGNTIYF.